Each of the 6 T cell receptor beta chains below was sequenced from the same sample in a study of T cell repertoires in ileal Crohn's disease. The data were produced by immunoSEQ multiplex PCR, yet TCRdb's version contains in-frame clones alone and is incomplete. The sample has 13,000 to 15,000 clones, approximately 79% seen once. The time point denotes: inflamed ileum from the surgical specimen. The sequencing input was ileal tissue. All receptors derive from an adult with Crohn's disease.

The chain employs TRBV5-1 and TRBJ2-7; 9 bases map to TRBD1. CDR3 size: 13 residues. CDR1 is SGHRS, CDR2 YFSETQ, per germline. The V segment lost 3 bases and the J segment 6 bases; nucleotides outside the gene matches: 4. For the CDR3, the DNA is TGCGCCAGCAGCTGGGGACAGGGCGCCGAGCAGTACTTC. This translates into CASSWGQGAEQYF. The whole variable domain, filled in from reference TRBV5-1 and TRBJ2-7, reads KAGVTQTPRYLIKTRGQQVTLSCSPISGHRSVSWYQQTPGQGLQFLFEYFSETQRNKGNFPGRFSGRQFSNSRSEMNVSTLELGDSALYLCASSWGQGAEQYFGPGTRLTVT.

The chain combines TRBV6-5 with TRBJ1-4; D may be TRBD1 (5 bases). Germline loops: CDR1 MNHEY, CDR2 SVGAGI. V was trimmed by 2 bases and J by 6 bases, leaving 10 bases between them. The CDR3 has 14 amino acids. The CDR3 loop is CASSYGGGDEKLFF. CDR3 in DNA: TGTGCCAGCAGTTACGGCGGAGGGGATGAAAAACTGTTTTTT.

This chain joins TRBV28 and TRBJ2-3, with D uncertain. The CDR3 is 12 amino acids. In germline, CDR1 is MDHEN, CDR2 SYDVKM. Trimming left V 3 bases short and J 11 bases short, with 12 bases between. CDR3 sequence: CASSFGARRQYF. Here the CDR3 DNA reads TGTGCCAGCAGTTTCGGAGCTCGGAGGCAGTATTTT.

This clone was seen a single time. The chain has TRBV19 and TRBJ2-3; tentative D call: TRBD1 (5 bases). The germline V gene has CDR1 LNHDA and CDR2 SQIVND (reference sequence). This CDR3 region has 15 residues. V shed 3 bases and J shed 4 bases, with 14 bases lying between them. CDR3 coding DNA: TGTGCCAGTAGTATGAGAGTGACAGCTGCAGATACGCAGTATTTT. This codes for CASSMRVTAADTQYF.

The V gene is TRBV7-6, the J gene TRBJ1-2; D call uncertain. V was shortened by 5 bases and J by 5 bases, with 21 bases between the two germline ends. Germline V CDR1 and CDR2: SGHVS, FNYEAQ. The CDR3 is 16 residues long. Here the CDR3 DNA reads TGTGCCAGCAGCCGCCGGCGGACGGCCCCGCCTTATGGCTACACCTTC. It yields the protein CASSRRRTAPPYGYTF. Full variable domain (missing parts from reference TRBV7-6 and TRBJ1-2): GAGVSQSPRYKVTKRGQDVALRCDPISGHVSLYWYRQALGQGPEFLTYFNYEAQQDKSGLPNDRFSAERPEGSISTLTIQRTEQRDSAMYRCASSRRRTAPPYGYTFGSGTRLTVV.

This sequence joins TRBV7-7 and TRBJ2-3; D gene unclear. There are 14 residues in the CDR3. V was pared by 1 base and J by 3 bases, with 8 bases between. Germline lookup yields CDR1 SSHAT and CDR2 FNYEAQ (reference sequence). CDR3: CASSLGLETDTQYF. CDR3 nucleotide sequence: TGTGCCAGCAGCTTAGGGCTAGAAACAGATACGCAGTATTTT.